Listed here is a single T cell receptor (beta chain). Antigen unknown. This CDR3 is also generated by other DNA sequences in the sample. This record comes from a study of cytomegalovirus exposure and HLA in healthy donors. The PCR made use of 60 Vbeta and 13 Jbeta primers. Clones were read by immunoSEQ multiplex PCR, and TCRdb kept only the in-frame ones, dropping some. The sample records 100,000 to 140,000 clones, about 80% being singletons. Study-wide results and limits: Analyses of presence and absence presupposed an approximately uniform sequencing depth across donors. Researchers counted over 150 TCR beta chains as cytomegalovirus-associated. At a 0.05 false discovery rate, a later analysis found roughly 17,000 TCR beta sequences to be associated with HLA alleles. A later analysis showed TCR association rates differing by HLA locus, peaking at DRB1 and lowest at HLA-C.

CDR1 and CDR2 (germline): SQVTM, ANQGSEA. The CDR3 is 12 amino acids. The V end lost 4 bases, the J end lost 0 bases, and 6 bases lay between the germline ends. What was sequenced was PBMCs. The chain uses TRBV29-1 and TRBJ1-1; D possibly corresponds to TRBD1 (5 bases). The TCR sequence derives from a young man in good health and CMV-seropositive. The CDR3, as DNA: TGCAGCGTTGGACAGATGAACACTGAAGCTTTCTTT. This codes for CSVGQMNTEAFF.